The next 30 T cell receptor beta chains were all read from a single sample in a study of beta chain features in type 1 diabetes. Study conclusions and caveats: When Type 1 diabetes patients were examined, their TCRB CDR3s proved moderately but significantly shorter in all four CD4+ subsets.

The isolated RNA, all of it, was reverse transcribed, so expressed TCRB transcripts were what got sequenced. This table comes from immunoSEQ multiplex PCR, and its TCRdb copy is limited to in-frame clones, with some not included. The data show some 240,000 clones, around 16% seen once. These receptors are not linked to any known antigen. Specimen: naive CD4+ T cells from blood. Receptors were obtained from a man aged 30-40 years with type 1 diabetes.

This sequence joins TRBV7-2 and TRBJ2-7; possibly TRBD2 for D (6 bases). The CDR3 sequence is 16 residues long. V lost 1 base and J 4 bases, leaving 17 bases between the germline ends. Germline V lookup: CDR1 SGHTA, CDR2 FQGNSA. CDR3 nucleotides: TGTGCCAGCAGCTTAGTCCCTATCTCGGGAGCGTACGAGCAGTACTTC. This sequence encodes CASSLVPISGAYEQYF.

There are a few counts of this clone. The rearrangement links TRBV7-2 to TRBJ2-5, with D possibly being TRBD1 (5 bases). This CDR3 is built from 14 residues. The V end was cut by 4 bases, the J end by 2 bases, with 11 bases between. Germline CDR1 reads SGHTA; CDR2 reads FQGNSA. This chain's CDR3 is CASSYWAGQETQYF. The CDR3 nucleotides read TGTGCCAGCAGCTACTGGGCAGGGCAAGAGACCCAGTACTTC.

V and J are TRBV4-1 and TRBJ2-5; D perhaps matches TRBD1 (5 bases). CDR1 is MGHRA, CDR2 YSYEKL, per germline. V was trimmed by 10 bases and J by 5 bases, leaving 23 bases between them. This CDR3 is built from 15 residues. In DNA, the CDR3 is TGCGCCACCAGGGCTGGAGCATTCAATCAGGAGACCCAGTACTTC. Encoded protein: CATRAGAFNQETQYF.

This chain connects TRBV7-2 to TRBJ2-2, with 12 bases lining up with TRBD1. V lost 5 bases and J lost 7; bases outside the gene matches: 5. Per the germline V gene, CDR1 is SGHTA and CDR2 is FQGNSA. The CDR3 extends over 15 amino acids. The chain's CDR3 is CASSEGQGAGGELFF. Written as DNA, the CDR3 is TGTGCCAGCAGCGAGGGACAGGGGGCTGGCGGGGAGCTGTTTTTT.

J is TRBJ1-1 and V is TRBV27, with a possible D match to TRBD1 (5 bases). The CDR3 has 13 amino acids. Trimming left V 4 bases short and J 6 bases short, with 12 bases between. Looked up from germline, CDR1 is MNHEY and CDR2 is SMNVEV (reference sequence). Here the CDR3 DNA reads TGTGCCAGCAGTTCCATCCAGGGATCTGAAGCTTTCTTT. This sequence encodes CASSSIQGSEAFF.

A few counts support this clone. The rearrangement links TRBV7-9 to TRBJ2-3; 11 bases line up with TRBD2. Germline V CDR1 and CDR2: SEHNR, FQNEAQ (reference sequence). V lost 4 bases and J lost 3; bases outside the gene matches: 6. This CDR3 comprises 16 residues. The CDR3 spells CASSSQGLAETDTQYF. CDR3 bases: TGTGCCAGCAGCTCCCAGGGACTAGCGGAGACAGATACGCAGTATTTT.

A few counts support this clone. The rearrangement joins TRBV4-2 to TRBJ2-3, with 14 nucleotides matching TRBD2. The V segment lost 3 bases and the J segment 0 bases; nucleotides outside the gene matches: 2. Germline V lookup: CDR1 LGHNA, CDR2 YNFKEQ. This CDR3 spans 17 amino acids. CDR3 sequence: CASSQTSGRGSTDTQYF. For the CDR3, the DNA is TGTGCCAGCAGCCAGACTAGCGGGAGGGGTAGCACAGATACGCAGTATTTT.

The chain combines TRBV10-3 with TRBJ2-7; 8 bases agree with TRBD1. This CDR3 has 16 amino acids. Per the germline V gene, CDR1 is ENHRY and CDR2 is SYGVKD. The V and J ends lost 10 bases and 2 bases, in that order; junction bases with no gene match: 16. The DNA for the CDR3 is TGTGCCACCCTGCAGACAGGGGCTTACTCGACCTACGAGCAGTACTTC. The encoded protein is CATLQTGAYSTYEQYF.

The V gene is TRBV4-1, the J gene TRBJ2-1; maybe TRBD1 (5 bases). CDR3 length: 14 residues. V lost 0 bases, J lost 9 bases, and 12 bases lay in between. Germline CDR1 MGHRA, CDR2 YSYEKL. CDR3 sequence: CASSQDSREGEQFF. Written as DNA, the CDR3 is TGCGCCAGCAGCCAAGATAGCAGGGAAGGTGAGCAGTTCTTC.

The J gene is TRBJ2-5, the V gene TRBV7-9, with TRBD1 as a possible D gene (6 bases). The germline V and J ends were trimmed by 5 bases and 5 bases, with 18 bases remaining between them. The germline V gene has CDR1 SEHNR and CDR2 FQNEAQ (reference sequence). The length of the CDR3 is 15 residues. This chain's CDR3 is CASSRRDNVPETQYF. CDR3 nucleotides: TGTGCCAGCAGCCGCCGGGACAACGTGCCGGAGACCCAGTACTTC. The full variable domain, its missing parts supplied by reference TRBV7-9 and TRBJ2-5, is DTGVSQNPRHKITKRGQNVTFRCDPISEHNRLYWYRQTLGQGPEFLTYFQNEAQLEKSRLLSDRFSAERPKGSFSTLEIQRTEQGDSAMYLCASSRRDNVPETQYFGPGTRLLVL.

The CDR3 sequence: CASSQNTNENEQFF. The DNA of the CDR3 is TGCGCCAGCAGCCAAAACACCAACGAGAATGAGCAGTTCTTC. The V gene is TRBV4-1, the J gene TRBJ2-1; D ambiguous. The CDR3 spans 14 residues. V lost 2 bases and J 7 bases, leaving 12 bases between the germline ends. Germline V gene lookup returns CDR1 MGHRA and CDR2 YSYEKL.

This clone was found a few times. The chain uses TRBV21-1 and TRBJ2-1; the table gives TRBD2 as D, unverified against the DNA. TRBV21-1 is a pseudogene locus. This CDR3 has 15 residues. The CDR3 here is CASRSRELLYNEQFF. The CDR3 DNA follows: TGTGCCAGCAGATCACGGGAGCTTCTCTACAATGAGCAGTTCTTC.

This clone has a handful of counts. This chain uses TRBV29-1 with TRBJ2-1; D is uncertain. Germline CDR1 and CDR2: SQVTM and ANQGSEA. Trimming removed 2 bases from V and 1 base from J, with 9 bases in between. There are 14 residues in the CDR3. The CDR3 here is CSVERAESYNEQFF. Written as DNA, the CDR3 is TGCAGCGTTGAACGGGCCGAATCCTACAATGAGCAGTTCTTC.

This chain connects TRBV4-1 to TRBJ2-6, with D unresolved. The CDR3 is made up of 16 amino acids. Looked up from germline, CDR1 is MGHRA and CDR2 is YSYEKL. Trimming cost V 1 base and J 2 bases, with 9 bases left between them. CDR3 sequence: CASSQVSRTGANVLTF. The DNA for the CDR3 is TGCGCCAGCAGCCAAGTAAGCAGGACTGGGGCCAACGTCCTGACTTTC.

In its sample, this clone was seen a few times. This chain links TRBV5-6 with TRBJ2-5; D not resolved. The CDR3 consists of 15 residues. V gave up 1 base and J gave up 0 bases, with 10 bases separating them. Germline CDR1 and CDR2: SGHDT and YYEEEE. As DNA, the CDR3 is TGTGCCAGCAGCTTGTGGGGAAGGTACCAAGAGACCCAGTACTTC. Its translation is CASSLWGRYQETQYF.

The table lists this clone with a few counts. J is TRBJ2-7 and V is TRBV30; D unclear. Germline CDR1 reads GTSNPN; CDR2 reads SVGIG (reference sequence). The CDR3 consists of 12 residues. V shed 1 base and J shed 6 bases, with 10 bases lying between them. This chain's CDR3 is CAWSEALAEQYF. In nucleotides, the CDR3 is TGTGCCTGGAGTGAGGCCTTAGCCGAGCAGTACTTC.

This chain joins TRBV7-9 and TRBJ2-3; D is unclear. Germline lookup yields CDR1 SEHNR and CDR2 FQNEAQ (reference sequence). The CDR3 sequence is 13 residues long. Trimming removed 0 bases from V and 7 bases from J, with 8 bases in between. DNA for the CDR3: TGTGCCAGCAGCTTAGCGTCAGGCCATACGCAGTATTTT. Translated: CASSLASGHTQYF.

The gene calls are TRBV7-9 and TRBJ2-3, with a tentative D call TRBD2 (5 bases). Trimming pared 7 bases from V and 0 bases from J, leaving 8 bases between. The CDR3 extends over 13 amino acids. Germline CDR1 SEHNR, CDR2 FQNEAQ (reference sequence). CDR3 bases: TGTGCCAGCAATCGGGATAGCACAGATACGCAGTATTTT. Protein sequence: CASNRDSTDTQYF.

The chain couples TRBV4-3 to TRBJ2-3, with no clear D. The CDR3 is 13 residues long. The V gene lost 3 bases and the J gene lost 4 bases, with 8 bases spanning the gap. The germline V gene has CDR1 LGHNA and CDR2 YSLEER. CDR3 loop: CASSHPSADTQYF. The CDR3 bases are TGCGCCAGCAGCCATCCCAGCGCAGATACGCAGTATTTT.

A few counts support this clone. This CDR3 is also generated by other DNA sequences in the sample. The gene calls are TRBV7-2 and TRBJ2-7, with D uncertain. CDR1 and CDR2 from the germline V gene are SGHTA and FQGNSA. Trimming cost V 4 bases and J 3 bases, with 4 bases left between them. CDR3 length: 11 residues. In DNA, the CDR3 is TGTGCCAGCAGCTCTTACTACGAGCAGTACTTC. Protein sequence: CASSSYYEQYF. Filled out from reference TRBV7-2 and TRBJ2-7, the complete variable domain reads GAGVSQSPSNKVTEKGKDVELRCDPISGHTALYWYRQSLGQGLEFLIYFQGNSAPDKSGLPSDRFSAERTGGSVSTLTIQRTQQEDSAVYLCASSSYYEQYFGPGTRLTVT.

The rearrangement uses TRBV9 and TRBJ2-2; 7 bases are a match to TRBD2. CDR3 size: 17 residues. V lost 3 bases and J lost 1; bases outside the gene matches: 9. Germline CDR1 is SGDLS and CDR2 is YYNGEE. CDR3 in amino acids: CASSGIHQRENTGELFF. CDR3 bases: TGTGCCAGCAGCGGAATCCACCAGCGGGAGAACACCGGGGAGCTGTTTTTT.

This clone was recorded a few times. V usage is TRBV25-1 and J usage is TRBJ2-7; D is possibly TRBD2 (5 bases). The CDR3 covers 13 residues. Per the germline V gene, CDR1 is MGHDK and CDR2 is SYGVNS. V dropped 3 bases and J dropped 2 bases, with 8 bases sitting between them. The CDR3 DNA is TGTGCCAGCAGTGAGGCCGGGACCTACGAGCAGTACTTC. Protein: CASSEAGTYEQYF.

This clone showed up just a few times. The CDR3 region has the DNA TGTGCCAGCAGCCTCCGGGACAGTGCAACTAATGAAAAACTGTTTTTT. It is translated as CASSLRDSATNEKLFF. The J gene is TRBJ1-4, the V gene TRBV7-9, with 7 bases identical to TRBD1. Per germline, CDR1 SEHNR and CDR2 FQNEAQ (reference sequence). CDR3 length: 16 amino acids. Trimming took 5 bases from V and 0 from J; bases not matched to a gene: 6.

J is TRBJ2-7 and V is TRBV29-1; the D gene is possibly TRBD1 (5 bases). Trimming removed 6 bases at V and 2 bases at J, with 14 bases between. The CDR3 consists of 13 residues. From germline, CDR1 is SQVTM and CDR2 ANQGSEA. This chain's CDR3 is CSVRGINTYEQYF. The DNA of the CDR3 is TGCAGCGTAAGGGGAATAAACACCTACGAGCAGTACTTC.

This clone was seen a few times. CDR3 residues: CASSRDRELLNTEAFF. Here the CDR3 DNA reads TGTGCCAGCAGTCGGGACAGGGAACTTCTGAACACTGAAGCTTTCTTT. The chain combines TRBV6-4 with TRBJ1-1; TRBD1 agrees at 9 bases. The CDR3 is made up of 16 amino acids. Germline V lookup: CDR1 MRHNA, CDR2 SNTAGT. The V and J ends lost 5 bases and 0 bases, in that order; junction bases with no gene match: 7.

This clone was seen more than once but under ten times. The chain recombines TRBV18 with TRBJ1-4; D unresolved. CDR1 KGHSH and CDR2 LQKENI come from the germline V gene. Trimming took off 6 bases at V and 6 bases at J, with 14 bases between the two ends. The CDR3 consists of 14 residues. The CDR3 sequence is CASSSLDRDEKLFF. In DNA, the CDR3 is TGTGCCAGCTCGTCGCTTGATCGAGATGAAAAACTGTTTTTT.

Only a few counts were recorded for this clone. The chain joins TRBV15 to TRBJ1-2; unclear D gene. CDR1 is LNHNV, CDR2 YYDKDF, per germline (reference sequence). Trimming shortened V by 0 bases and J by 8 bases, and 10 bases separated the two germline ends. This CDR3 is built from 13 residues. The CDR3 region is CATSRDAGYGYTF. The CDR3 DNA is TGTGCCACCAGCAGAGATGCGGGGTACGGCTACACCTTC.

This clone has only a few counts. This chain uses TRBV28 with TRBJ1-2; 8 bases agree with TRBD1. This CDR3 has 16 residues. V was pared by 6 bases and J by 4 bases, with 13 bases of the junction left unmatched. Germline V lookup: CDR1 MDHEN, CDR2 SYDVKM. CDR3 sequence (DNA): TGTGCCAGCAGGACTTCCGCCGGGACAGGCGGCTATGGCTACACCTTC. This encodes CASRTSAGTGGYGYTF.

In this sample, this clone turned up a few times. CDR3 coding DNA: TGTGCCAGCAGCCTGACTAGCGGGAGGGATGAGCAGTTCTTC. Residues: CASSLTSGRDEQFF. The V gene is TRBV7-2, the J gene TRBJ2-1, with 14 bases identical to TRBD2. The germline V gene has CDR1 SGHTA and CDR2 FQGNSA. The CDR3 runs 14 residues. After removal of 5 bases from V and 8 bases from J, the junction contained 2 bases not matched to a gene.

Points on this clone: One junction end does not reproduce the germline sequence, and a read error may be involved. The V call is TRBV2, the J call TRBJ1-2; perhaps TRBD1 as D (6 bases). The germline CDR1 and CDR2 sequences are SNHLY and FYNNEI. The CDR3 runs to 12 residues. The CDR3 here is CASSEAARGSSF. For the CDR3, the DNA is TGTGCCAGCAGTGAAGCGGCCAGGGGCTCTTCCTTC.